This passage covers 8 T cell receptor beta chains from one sample sequenced in a study of OX40 agonist ivuxolimab in advanced cancers. Here immunoSEQ multiplex PCR was the method, and the copy in TCRdb shows in-frame clones only, minus some. The sample records around 130,000 clones, around 95% being singletons. Here the sequenced sample was CD4+ or CD8+ T cells sorted from blood, taken in a trial of the OX40 agonist ivuxolimab. Source of these receptors: an adult with an advanced solid tumor such as melanoma, head and neck, liver or kidney cancer.

The V gene is TRBV6-5, the J gene TRBJ2-7; 8 bases are a match to TRBD2. Germline values: CDR1 MNHEY, CDR2 SVGAGI. With V trimmed by 8 bases and J by 1 base, 10 bases remained unmatched. The CDR3 is made up of 15 amino acids. CDR3 sequence: CASLPASSGSYEQYF. CDR3 bases: TGTGCCAGCCTCCCCGCCTCTAGCGGGTCCTACGAGCAGTACTTC.

The rearrangement joins TRBV28 to TRBJ1-1, with D tentatively TRBD1 (5 bases). Germline lookup yields CDR1 MDHEN and CDR2 SYDVKM. The V gene lost 7 bases and the J gene lost 1 base, with 16 bases spanning the gap. The CDR3 is 15 residues long. As DNA, the CDR3 is TGTGCCAGCATCGCCGGAGGGGTTGGGAACACTGAAGCTTTCTTT. Translation gives CASIAGGVGNTEAFF.

The chain combines TRBV2 with TRBJ1-4; TRBD1 is a possible D gene (5 bases). Germline V gene lookup returns CDR1 SNHLY and CDR2 FYNNEI. The CDR3 spans 14 residues. V was trimmed by 5 bases and J by 4 bases, leaving 11 bases between them. The CDR3: CASSSQGINEKLFF. The CDR3 coding sequence is TGTGCCAGCAGTTCCCAGGGAATTAATGAAAAACTGTTTTTT.

The chain has TRBV4-3 and TRBJ2-3; TRBD2 is a possible D gene (5 bases). This CDR3 comprises 14 residues. Trimming shortened V by 3 bases and J by 5 bases, and 12 bases separated the two germline ends. Looked up from germline, CDR1 is LGHNA and CDR2 is YSLEER. The CDR3 nucleotides are TGCGCCAGCAGCCATGGAGCGGCGGAAGATACGCAGTATTTT. Translated: CASSHGAAEDTQYF.

The J gene is TRBJ2-3, the V gene TRBV5-1; 9 bases align to TRBD2. The CDR3 has 15 residues. V was pared by 4 bases and J by 6 bases, with 9 bases of the junction left unmatched. The V gene's germline CDR1 is SGHRS and CDR2 YFSETQ. This chain's CDR3 is CASSGEAGGRDTQYF. In nucleotides, the CDR3 is TGCGCCAGCAGCGGGGAAGCGGGGGGCCGGGATACGCAGTATTTT.

The chain has TRBV6-5 and TRBJ1-2; 7 bases map to TRBD1. V was pared by 6 bases and J by 0 bases, with 4 bases of the junction left unmatched. CDR1 is MNHEY and CDR2 is SVGAGI in the germline V gene. This CDR3 has 14 residues. The CDR3 protein is CASRPRGANYGYTF. The DNA of the CDR3 is TGTGCCAGCAGGCCCAGGGGGGCTAACTATGGCTACACCTTC.

This chain uses TRBV13 with TRBJ1-3; the match to TRBD1 covers 7 bases. This CDR3 is built from 15 residues. The V gene's germline CDR1 is PRHDT and CDR2 FYEKMQ (reference sequence). V shed 6 bases, J shed 3 bases, and the junction held 8 bases outside the gene matches. The CDR3 nucleotides read TGTGCCAGCAGTTCCTTGGGACAGTTTGGAAACACCATATATTTT. Protein sequence: CASSSLGQFGNTIYF.

This clone was seen a few times. The chain has TRBV5-1 and TRBJ1-2, with D perhaps TRBD1 (5 bases). The germline V gene encodes CDR1 SGHRS and CDR2 YFSETQ. The CDR3 has 14 residues. Deletions cut 4 bases from V and 2 bases from J, with 12 bases between. The CDR3 loop is CASSPPEGNYGYTF. DNA of the CDR3: TGCGCCAGCAGCCCACCGGAGGGGAACTATGGCTACACCTTC.